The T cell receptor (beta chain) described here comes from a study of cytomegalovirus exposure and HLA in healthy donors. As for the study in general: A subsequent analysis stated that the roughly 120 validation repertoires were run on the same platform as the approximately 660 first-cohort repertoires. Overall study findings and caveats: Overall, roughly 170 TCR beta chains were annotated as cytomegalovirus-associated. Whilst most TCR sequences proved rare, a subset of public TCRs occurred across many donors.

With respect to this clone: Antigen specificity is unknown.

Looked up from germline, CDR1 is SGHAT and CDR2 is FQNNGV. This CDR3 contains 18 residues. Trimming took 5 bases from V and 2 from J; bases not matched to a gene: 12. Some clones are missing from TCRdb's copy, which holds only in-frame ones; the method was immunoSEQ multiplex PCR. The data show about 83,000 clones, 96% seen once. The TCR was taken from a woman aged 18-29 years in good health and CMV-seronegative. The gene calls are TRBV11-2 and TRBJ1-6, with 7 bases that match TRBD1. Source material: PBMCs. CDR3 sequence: CASSPRATGLTYNSPLHF. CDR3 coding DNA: TGTGCCAGCAGCCCCCGGGCGACAGGGTTGACCTATAATTCACCCCTCCACTTT.